This T cell receptor (beta chain) was captured in a study of CD4 and CD8 cells across lung adenocarcinoma regions (dated by TCRdb to the late 2010s). As for the study more broadly: To look at intratumor heterogeneity in the T cell receptor repertoire, the study compared tumor centers against tumor margins.

The germline V gene gives CDR1 as MGHRA and CDR2 as YSYEKL. The CDR3, from cysteine to phenylalanine, totals 15 residues. Only the CDR3 portion is preserved as DNA: 45 bases, with reading frame beginning at the first base. The donors were patients who had localized lung adenocarcinoma, which is a subtype of non-small cell lung cancer. Samples were obtained from the centers of localized lung adenocarcinomas. CD4+ T cells from tumor tissue were profiled separately from CD8+ T cells for TCR repertoire analysis. Within its sample, this clonotype is medium-sized (0.01 to 0.1%). What antigen it recognizes has not been identified. No base quality information exists; no much larger clone differs at one position. Library method: PCR. Sequencing used a HiSeq X Ten. TCRdb reanalyzed the raw reads on its own, using fastp at Q25 for trimming and MiXCR for clone calling, and kept in-frame beta chains. Under each unique CDR3 protein, matching rows form one entry showing the most common genes and DNA. This sample lists 1,900 or so distinct CDR3 sequences; roughly half were detected once. The leading ten clones occupy under 25% of the sample.

The source of this sequence is a female donor with lung adenocarcinoma. The CD4 and CD8 labels of this study may be unreliable. The specimen was CD4+ T cells from the center of a lung tumor. The sample's cell subset or site, from its label and the paper: tumor center region. Rearrangement joined TRBV4-1 to TRBJ2-1; a stretch of 9 junction bases matches TRBD2. TRBJ2-7 matches the DNA end more closely, so the J call is doubtful. For the CDR3, the sequence is CASSQEGLAAYEQYF. Read as DNA, the sequence is TGCGCCAGCAGCCAAGAGGGACTAGCAGCCTACGAGCAGTACTTC.